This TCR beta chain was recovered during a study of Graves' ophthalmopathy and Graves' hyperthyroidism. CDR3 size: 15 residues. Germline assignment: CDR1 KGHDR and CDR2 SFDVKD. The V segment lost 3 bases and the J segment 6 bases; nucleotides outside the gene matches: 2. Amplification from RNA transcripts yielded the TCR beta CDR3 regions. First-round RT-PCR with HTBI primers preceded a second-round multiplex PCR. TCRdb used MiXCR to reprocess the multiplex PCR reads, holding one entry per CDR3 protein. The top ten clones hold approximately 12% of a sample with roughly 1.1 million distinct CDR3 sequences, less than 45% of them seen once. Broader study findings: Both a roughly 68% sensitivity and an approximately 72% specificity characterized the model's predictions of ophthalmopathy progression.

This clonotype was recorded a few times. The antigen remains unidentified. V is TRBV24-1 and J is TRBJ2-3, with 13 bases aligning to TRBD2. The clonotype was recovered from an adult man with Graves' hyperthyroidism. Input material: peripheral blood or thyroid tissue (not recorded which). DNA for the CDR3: TGTGCCACCAGTGATACGGGACTAGCGGGGGATACGCAGTATTTT. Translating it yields CATSDTGLAGDTQYF.